This T cell receptor beta chain was sequenced in a study of early T cells in non-severe SARS-CoV-2 infection. This clonotype was found many times. Trimming removed 2 bases at V and 7 bases at J, with 11 bases between. The germline V gene has CDR1 DFQATT and CDR2 SNEGSKA (reference sequence). The CDR3 is 12 residues long. The TCR library protocol attached unique molecular identifiers to the individual cDNA molecules. TCRdb reanalysed the 5' RACE reads using MiXCR and keeps one entry per CDR3 protein. This table holds about 44,000 distinct CDR3 sequences, less than 30% found once. This chain links TRBV20-1 with TRBJ2-5; possibly TRBD2 for D (5 bases). This TCR was sampled from an adult who was a healthcare worker with PCR-confirmed SARS-CoV-2 infection or an uninfected control (not recorded which). The specimen comprised whole blood, sampled at baseline. The CDR3 loop is CSARPSEGTQYF. CDR3 nucleotide sequence: TGCAGTGCTAGACCTTCAGAGGGGACCCAGTACTTC.